Shown below are 8 T cell receptor beta chains from a single sample sequenced in a study of cytomegalovirus exposure and HLA in healthy donors. Use of 60 Vbeta and 13 Jbeta primers characterized the PCR. Using immunoSEQ multiplex PCR, the repertoire was profiled, and TCRdb retains in-frame clones only, with some absent. The sample has around 110,000 clones; approximately 81% are singletons. Sequencing was performed on PBMCs. These TCRs come from a woman aged 25 to 39 in good health and CMV-seronegative.

This CDR3 is CASSLTRANTGELFF. The CDR3 DNA reads as TGCGCCAGCAGCTTGACCAGGGCGAACACCGGGGAGCTGTTTTTT. This chain uses TRBV5-1 with TRBJ2-2; possibly TRBD1 for D (5 bases). The germline V gene has CDR1 SGHRS and CDR2 YFSETQ. CDR3 length equals 15 residues. The ends were cut back, 1 base at V and 0 bases at J, with 7 bases in the middle.

Concerning this clone itself: An end of the junction differs from the germline gene, which may be a read error. This CDR3 reads CASSQAPRDRANTEAFF. CDR3 nucleotide sequence: TGTGCCAGCAGTCAAGCCCCCCGGGACAGGGCGAACACTGAAGCTTTCTTT. The rearrangement joins TRBV6-1 to TRBJ1-1; 9 positions match TRBD1. The V gene's germline CDR1 is MNHNS and CDR2 SASEGT. The CDR3 consists of 17 residues.

The rearrangement uses TRBV28 and TRBJ1-5; D is uncertain. Trimming took 6 bases from V and 0 from J, leaving 12 bases between them. Germline-derived CDR1 and CDR2 are MDHEN and SYDVKM. The CDR3 is 15 amino acids. For the CDR3, the DNA is TGTGCCAGCAGCCCCTTCCACGGTAGCAATCAGCCCCAGCATTTT. Its translation: CASSPFHGSNQPQHF.

This clone has just a few counts. The chain links TRBV6-1 to TRBJ2-2, with 9 bases fitting TRBD2. The CDR3 length is 18 residues. Germline values: CDR1 MNHNS, CDR2 SASEGT. The trim removed 2 bases at V and 1 base at J, leaving 8 bases unmatched. CDR3 loop: CASSETAGGSWNTGELFF. DNA of the CDR3: TGTGCCAGCAGTGAAACGGCGGGAGGGTCCTGGAACACCGGGGAGCTGTTTTTT.

The rearrangement links TRBV10-3 to TRBJ2-1; TRBD1 aligns across 7 bases. The V gene's germline CDR1 is ENHRY and CDR2 SYGVKD. The J segment lost 6 bases and the V segment lost 6 bases, leaving 11 bases of the junction unmatched. The CDR3 covers 15 residues. The CDR3, as DNA: TGTGCCATCAGCCCACCCTCGACAGGGATCAATGAGCAGTTCTTC. Translating it yields CAISPPSTGINEQFF.

The chain is built from TRBV5-4 and TRBJ1-1; D unclear. Deletions cut 5 bases from V and 4 bases from J, with 15 bases between. CDR1 is SGHNT, CDR2 YYREEE, per germline (reference sequence). The CDR3 covers 14 residues. The CDR3 here is CASSTITRSTEAFF. DNA of the CDR3: TGTGCCAGCAGTACAATAACTAGGAGCACTGAAGCTTTCTTT. The full variable domain, completed using reference TRBV5-4 and TRBJ1-1, is ETGVTQSPTHLIKTRGQQVTLRCSSQSGHNTVSWYQQALGQGPQFIFQYYREEENGRGNFPPRFSGLQFPNYSSELNVNALELDDSALYLCASSTITRSTEAFFGQGTRLTVV.

J is TRBJ2-5 and V is TRBV28, with no clear D. Germline CDR1 MDHEN, CDR2 SYDVKM. The CDR3 contains 14 residues. With 7 bases removed from V and 5 bases from J, the gap between germline ends came to 17 bases. The CDR3 bases are TGTGCCAGCAACGACGCCGGAGTATTTGAGACCCAGTACTTC. It is translated as CASNDAGVFETQYF.

V gene TRBV18 combines with J gene TRBJ2-3; the D gene is possibly TRBD2 (5 bases). The CDR3 has 15 residues. Germline values: CDR1 KGHSH, CDR2 LQKENI. Trimming took off 0 bases at V and 2 bases at J, with 9 bases between the two ends. The CDR3 sequence: CASSPPYGNTDTQYF. CDR3 DNA: TGTGCCAGCTCACCACCGTACGGGAACACAGATACGCAGTATTTT.